What follows describes a single TCR beta chain. V shed 2 bases and J shed 4 bases, with 20 bases lying between them. CDR3 length equals 17 residues. This sample was included in a study of T-cell reconstitution after alpha-beta-depleted transplantation in children. Unique molecular identifiers were used in preparing the TCRbeta library. TCRdb passed the PCR reads through MiXCR, listing each CDR3 protein once. The table lists about 640,000 distinct CDR3 sequences, 15% to 20% of them singletons. The sample here was PBMCs from the stem cell graft donor, taken from the stem cell graft. The source is a human donor who donated a stem cell graft to a child with acute myeloid leukemia. The chain recombines TRBV12-3 or TRBV12-4 with TRBJ1-2; maybe TRBD1 (6 bases). The CDR3, as DNA: TGTGCCAGCAGTTTACGGGGGTTGACGGGGGCGGGCTATGGCTACACCTTC. Translation: CASSLRGLTGAGYGYTF.